This T cell receptor beta chain came from a study of blood T cells in healthy people across ages. Study outcomes and limitations: Observed TCR beta diversity per million T cells went down as age went up. This fall followed a roughly linear course with age.

A second PCR of about 6 to 11 cycles used a sample-barcoded 5' primer and a J-beta primer mix. Every sample gave at least 2.5 million paired-end reads containing CDR3. TCRdb independently ran MiXCR on the 5' RACE reads; one entry per CDR3 protein. In the table there are about 640,000 distinct CDR3 sequences, 58% of which are singletons. With regard to this clonotype: The antigen is not known.

The ends were cut back, 1 base at V and 5 bases at J, with 5 bases in the middle. The CDR3 length is 12 residues. Looked up from germline, CDR1 is DFQATT and CDR2 is SNEGSKA (reference sequence). The sample comprised blood. The rearrangement uses TRBV20-1 and TRBJ1-4, with D hard to call. This receptor was obtained from a man aged 55 to 70 in good health. CDR3 sequence: CSARVGNEKLFF. The CDR3 nucleotides read TGCAGTGCTAGAGTTGGGAATGAAAAACTGTTTTTT.